The clone carrying this T cell receptor (beta chain) showed up just once. Its antigen is not identified. The sample is drawn from a study of PD-1 blockade in classical Hodgkin lymphoma. General study points: CD4+ TCR diversity rose significantly by C4D1, and CD8+ TCR diversity did not. Possibly reflecting disease activity or prior therapy, repertoire differences have causes that remain undefined.

Using immunoSEQ multiplex PCR, the repertoire was profiled, and TCRdb retains in-frame clones only, with some absent. The sample has 25,000 to 35,000 clones, about 70% seen once. Regarding time point: cycle 4 day 1 (C4D1), after more than five weeks of nivolumab. Relapse was seen in all patients after autologous stem cell transplantation, and brentuximab vedotin exposure was variable. Best response was recorded as complete response, partial response or progressive disease. This CDR3 is built from 14 residues. V gave up 5 bases and J gave up 8 bases, with 15 bases separating them. Germline V gene lookup returns CDR1 SEHNR and CDR2 FQNEAQ (reference sequence).

The chain recombines TRBV7-9 with TRBJ1-4; no firm D call. This receptor was obtained from a human donor with classical Hodgkin lymphoma. Material: peripheral blood mononuclear cells (PBMCs), obtained before the fourth cycle of nivolumab. CDR3 nucleotide sequence: TGTGCCAGCAGCGCTTCCCAGGCTCGGGAAAAACTGTTTTTT. Residues: CASSASQAREKLFF.